There are many counts of the clone carrying this TCR beta chain. Its antigen remains unidentified. These data come from a study of T cells in Graves' hyperthyroidism and ophthalmopathy. As for the study in general: Peripheral blood draws took place at initial diagnosis, ahead of any treatment.

RNA transcripts gave rise to amplified TCR beta CDR3 regions. The HTBI primer set served for first-round RT-PCR of the TCR CDR3. Each CDR3 protein is one row after TCRdb ran MiXCR on the multiplex PCR reads. The sample includes 350,000 or so distinct CDR3 sequences, 15% to 20% of them seen just once. This CDR3 has 16 amino acids. From germline, CDR1 is MNHEY and CDR2 SVGEGT. Trimming shortened V by 10 bases and J by 0 bases, and 22 bases separated the two germline ends. Study-wide results and caveats: Within blood appeared most thyroid clonotypes that had expanded above 0.001. Through a model of 13 V-J features, ophthalmopathy was separated from stable hyperthyroidism. The model identified upcoming ophthalmopathy a median approximately six months ahead of onset.

This sequence was found in a woman in her 40s with Graves' ophthalmopathy. The chain links TRBV6-2 or TRBV6-3 to TRBJ2-7, with D hard to call. Sequencing used blood. CDR3 sequence reads: CAISLNSDLSSYEQYF. Here the CDR3 DNA reads TGTGCCATCTCCCTAAATTCGGACCTCAGCTCCTACGAGCAGTACTTC.